Listed here are 32 T cell receptor beta chains from one sample, sequenced in a study of blood T cell repertoires in COVID-19. Sequencing was performed with immunoSEQ multiplex PCR; in TCRdb, only in-frame clones are kept and a portion is missing. The sample includes fewer than 85,000 clones, about 88% seen only once; the top ten take around 9.8%. Sequencing used peripheral blood. The receptors here all came from a human donor in a cohort sampled during active COVID-19.

In its sample, this clone was seen once. The chain uses TRBV11-2 and TRBJ2-1; 11 positions agree with TRBD2. The germline V gene encodes CDR1 SGHAT and CDR2 FQNNGV. The V segment lost 5 bases and the J segment 2 bases; nucleotides outside the gene matches: 2. The CDR3 contains 15 residues. In nucleotides, the CDR3 is TGTGCCAGCAGCCTGGGACTAGCGGCCTACAATGAGCAGTTCTTC. Translating it yields CASSLGLAAYNEQFF.

A few counts support this clone. The gene calls are TRBV28 and TRBJ2-1; 7 bases are shared with TRBD2. The germline CDR1 and CDR2 sequences are MDHEN and SYDVKM. Losses at the gene ends were 6 bases for V and 7 bases for J; bases not matched to a gene: 12. CDR3 size: 15 residues. For the CDR3, the DNA is TGTGCCAGCAGCCGCTTTGCGGGGGTCTGGAATGAGCAGTTCTTC. It is translated as CASSRFAGVWNEQFF.

This chain joins TRBV6-5 and TRBJ1-4; TRBD1 agrees at 9 bases. Germline V gene lookup returns CDR1 MNHEY and CDR2 SVGAGI. This CDR3 has 15 residues. Trimming at V came to 6 bases and at J to 3 bases, leaving 5 bases not matched to a gene. CDR3 sequence: CASSLDRGPNEKLFF. CDR3 sequence (DNA): TGTGCCAGCAGCCTGGACAGGGGACCTAATGAAAAACTGTTTTTT.

The genes are TRBV27 and TRBJ2-1, with 7 bases lining up with TRBD2. The CDR3 loop spans 15 amino acids. V was clipped by 0 bases and J by 7 bases; unmatched bases: 6. The germline V gene has CDR1 MNHEY and CDR2 SMNVEV (reference sequence). This chain's CDR3 is CASSLSIAGGNEQFF. CDR3 nucleotides: TGTGCCAGCAGTTTATCGATAGCGGGTGGGAATGAGCAGTTCTTC.

In its sample, this clone was seen once. The V gene is TRBV9, the J gene TRBJ2-3, with D possibly matching TRBD2 (5 bases). The CDR3 contains 14 residues. Germline V lookup: CDR1 SGDLS, CDR2 YYNGEE. The V end was cut by 4 bases, the J end by 2 bases, with 11 bases between. The CDR3 loop is CASSPGTLTDTQYF. The DNA of the CDR3 is TGTGCCAGCAGCCCGGGAACCCTCACAGATACGCAGTATTTT.

The CDR3 DNA reads as TGTGCCAGCAGCACCTCCCCAGGGTCTGGGGCCAACGTCCTGACTTTC. This codes for CASSTSPGSGANVLTF. The gene calls are TRBV13 and TRBJ2-6, with D tentatively TRBD1 (5 bases). The germline CDR1 and CDR2 sequences are PRHDT and FYEKMQ (reference sequence). This CDR3 is 16 amino acids long. The germline V and J ends were trimmed by 5 bases and 1 base, with 12 bases remaining between them.

In this sample, this clone turned up once. The J gene is TRBJ2-2, the V gene TRBV5-1, with TRBD1 matching over 7 bases. V lost 4 bases, J lost 0 bases, and 3 bases stayed unmatched. CDR1 and CDR2 from the germline V gene are SGHRS and YFSETQ. The CDR3 is 15 residues long. The CDR3 reads CASSGQVTNTGELFF. In DNA, the CDR3 is TGCGCCAGCAGCGGACAGGTAACGAACACCGGGGAGCTGTTTTTT.

V is TRBV29-1 and J is TRBJ2-7; 11 bases are shared with TRBD2. The ends lost 6 bases at V and 10 bases at J; junction bases unmatched: 14. This CDR3 region has 14 residues. Germline lookup yields CDR1 SQVTM and CDR2 ANQGSEA. The CDR3 is CSVGELAGGFGQYF. In DNA form, the CDR3 reads TGCAGCGTGGGGGAGCTAGCGGGAGGCTTCGGACAGTACTTC.

There are a few counts of this clone. The gene calls are TRBV7-9 and TRBJ2-6; a possible D gene is TRBD1 (6 bases). In germline, CDR1 is SEHNR, CDR2 FQNEAQ (reference sequence). The CDR3 is 15 amino acids. Trimming pared 5 bases from V and 2 bases from J, leaving 10 bases between. For the CDR3, the DNA is TGTGCCAGCAGCCGTGCAGGGGCTGGGGCCAACGTCCTGACTTTC. Its protein product is CASSRAGAGANVLTF.

V gene TRBV9 combines with J gene TRBJ2-7, with 7 nucleotides matching TRBD1. The CDR3 is made up of 15 amino acids. J was trimmed by 2 bases and V by 4 bases; bases with no gene match: 9. From germline, CDR1 is SGDLS and CDR2 YYNGEE. This chain's CDR3 is CASSLGTAVTYEQYF. CDR3 DNA: TGTGCCAGCAGCCTCGGGACAGCCGTAACCTACGAGCAGTACTTC.

The chain carries TRBV5-4 and TRBJ1-2; 10 bases fit TRBD1. Trimming took 3 bases from V and 6 from J; bases not matched to a gene: 2. The CDR3 totals 13 residues. From germline, CDR1 is SGHNT and CDR2 YYREEE (reference sequence). CDR3 loop: CASSSGQGNGYTF. The DNA for the CDR3 is TGTGCCAGCAGCTCGGGACAGGGGAATGGCTACACCTTC.

In the case of this clone: The same CDR3 can be traced to other DNA sequences in this sample. V is TRBV18 and J is TRBJ2-3, with TRBD2 matching over 9 bases. J was trimmed by 0 bases and V by 4 bases; bases with no gene match: 2. Germline values: CDR1 KGHSH, CDR2 LQKENI. The CDR3 length is 15 residues. The CDR3 here is CASSLLAGSTDTQYF. CDR3 nucleotides: TGTGCCAGCTCACTACTAGCGGGCAGCACAGATACGCAGTATTTT.

This clone turned up a few times. The V gene is TRBV29-1, the J gene TRBJ2-7; 8 bases are a match to TRBD1. The V and J ends lost 2 bases and 3 bases, in that order; junction bases with no gene match: 12. The germline V gene has CDR1 SQVTM and CDR2 ANQGSEA. This CDR3 contains 16 residues. As DNA, the CDR3 is TGCAGCGTTGAATACGCCAAGTCGGGACAGGTCTACGAGCAGTACTTC. This gives the protein CSVEYAKSGQVYEQYF.

DNA of the CDR3: TGTGCCTGGTGGGGACAGGGGATCTATGGCTACACCTTC. It encodes CAWWGQGIYGYTF. The chain combines TRBV30 with TRBJ1-2, with TRBD1 matching over 10 bases. J was trimmed by 4 bases and V by 5 bases; bases with no gene match: 4. The length of the CDR3 is 13 residues. Germline V gives CDR1 GTSNPN, CDR2 SVGIG (reference sequence).

This chain joins TRBV29-1 and TRBJ1-1; TRBD1 agrees at 7 bases. Per germline, CDR1 SQVTM and CDR2 ANQGSEA. V lost 4 bases and J lost 1; bases outside the gene matches: 3. This CDR3 has 13 residues. This CDR3 is CSVVTGWNTEAFF. As DNA, the CDR3 is TGCAGCGTTGTGACAGGGTGGAACACTGAAGCTTTCTTT. Full variable domain (outside the CDR3, taken from reference TRBV29-1 and TRBJ1-1): SAVISQKPSRDICQRGTSLTIQCQVDSQVTMMFWYRQQPGQSLTLIATANQGSEATYESGFVIDKFPISRPNLTFSTLTVSNMSPEDSSIYLCSVVTGWNTEAFFGQGTRLTVV.

The V gene is TRBV11-2, the J gene TRBJ2-5; 7 nucleotides line up with TRBD2. This CDR3 comprises 15 residues. Germline lookup yields CDR1 SGHAT and CDR2 FQNNGV. V lost 1 base to trimming and J lost 4 bases; unmatched junction nucleotides: 6. For the CDR3, the DNA is TGTGCCAGCAGCTTAGTAGGCGGGAGAGTAGAGACCCAGTACTTC. As protein: CASSLVGGRVETQYF.

This chain links TRBV5-6 with TRBJ1-1; perhaps TRBD1 as D (6 bases). Germline CDR1 and CDR2: SGHDT and YYEEEE. Trimming took off 4 bases at V and 0 bases at J, with 16 bases between the two ends. This CDR3 has 16 residues. CDR3 residues: CASSRRTGLMNTEAFF. The CDR3 DNA sequence: TGTGCCAGCAGCCGACGAACAGGGCTCATGAACACTGAAGCTTTCTTT.

The chain uses TRBV15 and TRBJ2-7, with D perhaps matching TRBD2 (5 bases). Trimming cost V 0 bases and J 5 bases, with 23 bases left between them. The CDR3 covers 18 residues. Germline V lookup: CDR1 LNHNV, CDR2 YYDKDF (reference sequence). As DNA, the CDR3 is TGTGCCACCAGCAGAGATTTGGGTTCGGGTGGACCCGGGGACGAGCAGTACTTC. Encoded protein: CATSRDLGSGGPGDEQYF.

The genes are TRBV5-1 and TRBJ2-5; 11 bases agree with TRBD2. V lost 4 bases to trimming and J lost 2 bases; unmatched junction nucleotides: 1. Per the germline V gene, CDR1 is SGHRS and CDR2 is YFSETQ. This CDR3 has 14 residues. The CDR3 DNA is TGCGCCAGCAGCCGGACTAGCGGGCAAGAGACCCAGTACTTC. This translates into CASSRTSGQETQYF.

V gene TRBV19 combines with J gene TRBJ1-1; D remains ambiguous. The germline V gene encodes CDR1 LNHDA and CDR2 SQIVND (reference sequence). Trimming took 4 bases from V and 1 from J, leaving 7 bases between them. The CDR3 length is 13 residues. As DNA, the CDR3 is TGTGCCAGTAGTAATCGTCCGAACACTGAAGCTTTCTTT. It yields the protein CASSNRPNTEAFF.

The chain has TRBV19 and TRBJ2-1, with 10 nucleotides matching TRBD2. The CDR3 is 14 amino acids. The V and J ends lost 10 bases and 7 bases, in that order; junction bases with no gene match: 10. Per the germline V gene, CDR1 is LNHDA and CDR2 is SQIVND (reference sequence). The CDR3 is CATHLAGDRNEQFF. The CDR3 nucleotides are TGTGCCACCCACCTAGCGGGAGACAGAAATGAGCAGTTCTTC.

CDR3: CASSESSGGNTGELFF. In DNA, the CDR3 is TGTGCCAGCAGTGAAAGTAGCGGGGGAAACACCGGGGAGCTGTTTTTT. The chain joins TRBV6-4 to TRBJ2-2, with 9 bases lining up with TRBD2. The germline V gene has CDR1 MRHNA and CDR2 SNTAGT. The trim removed 3 bases at V and 2 bases at J, leaving 4 bases unmatched. The CDR3 has 16 residues.

The V and J genes are TRBV18 and TRBJ1-3, with 7 bases lining up with TRBD1. CDR3 size: 17 residues. Germline-derived CDR1 and CDR2 are KGHSH and LQKENI. Losses at the gene ends were 1 base for V and 0 bases for J; bases not matched to a gene: 6. The CDR3 bases are TGTGCCAGCTCACCACAGGGGGCCGTTACCTCTGGAAACACCATATATTTT. Encoded protein: CASSPQGAVTSGNTIYF.

V and J are TRBV19 and TRBJ2-5, with TRBD2 matching 12 bases. CDR1 is LNHDA and CDR2 is SQIVND in the germline V gene (reference sequence). The J segment lost 3 bases and the V segment lost 5 bases, leaving 1 base of the junction unmatched. The CDR3 extends over 14 amino acids. Written as DNA, the CDR3 is TGTGCCAGTAGTTCTAGCGGGGGGGAAGAGACCCAGTACTTC. Translation gives CASSSSGGEETQYF.

This clone has just one count. The rearrangement links TRBV28 to TRBJ2-5; 8 bases are a match to TRBD1. Per the germline V gene, CDR1 is MDHEN and CDR2 is SYDVKM. The CDR3 has 13 amino acids. With 4 bases clipped from V and 7 bases from J, the junction kept 5 bases outside the gene matches. The CDR3 DNA sequence: TGTGCCAGCAGTTCCGGACAGGGATCGACCCAGTACTTC. It encodes CASSSGQGSTQYF.

The rearrangement uses TRBV19 and TRBJ2-1; 8 bases map to TRBD2. Trimming at V came to 3 bases and at J to 3 bases, leaving 13 bases not matched to a gene. The CDR3 consists of 18 residues. From germline, CDR1 is LNHDA and CDR2 SQIVND (reference sequence). CDR3: CASSIRGGSGKFYNEQFF. CDR3 sequence (DNA): TGTGCCAGTAGTATTCGGGGAGGTAGCGGGAAGTTCTACAATGAGCAGTTCTTC.

The chain has TRBV2 and TRBJ1-5; tentative D call: TRBD1 (5 bases). This CDR3 is built from 18 residues. The V end lost 2 bases, the J end lost 2 bases, and 19 bases lay between the germline ends. Germline V lookup: CDR1 SNHLY, CDR2 FYNNEI. CDR3 residues: CASSEWGSWEVGNQPQHF. The CDR3 DNA is TGTGCCAGCAGTGAATGGGGGTCGTGGGAGGTCGGCAATCAGCCCCAGCATTTT.

The sample holds one count of this clone. The rearrangement uses TRBV18 and TRBJ2-1; D may be TRBD2 (7 bases). The V gene lost 2 bases and the J gene lost 0 bases, with 20 bases spanning the gap. CDR1 and CDR2 from the germline V gene are KGHSH and LQKENI. This CDR3 region has 19 residues. The CDR3 bases are TGTGCCAGCTCACCAGGAGGGGGGGACGGAAAGAGCTCCTACAATGAGCAGTTCTTC. Encoded protein: CASSPGGGDGKSSYNEQFF.

The rearrangement joins TRBV5-1 to TRBJ2-1; D remains ambiguous. This CDR3 region has 15 residues. Germline V gives CDR1 SGHRS, CDR2 YFSETQ. Trimming took 4 bases from V and 2 from J, leaving 13 bases between them. This CDR3 is CASSPVGYTYNEQFF. The CDR3 nucleotides are TGCGCCAGCAGCCCGGTTGGTTATACCTACAATGAGCAGTTCTTC.

The chain is built from TRBV5-1 and TRBJ2-3; TRBD2 is a possible D gene (6 bases). Trimming pared 0 bases from V and 2 bases from J, leaving 16 bases between. The germline V gene has CDR1 SGHRS and CDR2 YFSETQ. The CDR3 length is 17 residues. The CDR3 DNA reads as TGCGCCAGCAGCTTGGGTGGGACTCCAACTGCCACAGATACGCAGTATTTT. As protein: CASSLGGTPTATDTQYF.

J is TRBJ2-3 and V is TRBV11-2; 8 nucleotides line up with TRBD2. The CDR3 totals 18 residues. Germline V gives CDR1 SGHAT, CDR2 FQNNGV. After removal of 3 bases from V and 3 bases from J, the junction contained 14 bases not matched to a gene. The CDR3 DNA reads as TGTGCCAGCAGCTTCACGGGACTAGAGGGTTTGTATACAGATACGCAGTATTTT. This codes for CASSFTGLEGLYTDTQYF. Supplemented by reference TRBV11-2 and TRBJ2-3, the full variable domain reads EAGVAQSPRYKIIEKRQSVAFWCNPISGHATLYWYQQILGQGPKLLIQFQNNGVVDDSQLPKDRFSAERLKGVDSTLKIQPAKLEDSAVYLCASSFTGLEGLYTDTQYFGPGTRLTVL.

The chain combines TRBV2 with TRBJ2-1, with D possibly matching TRBD1 (6 bases). Between the trimmed V and J ends, which lost 6 bases and 15 bases, there was a span of 15 bases. The CDR3 is 11 amino acids. The germline V gene encodes CDR1 SNHLY and CDR2 FYNNEI. This chain's CDR3 is CASSDRLKPFF. In DNA form, the CDR3 reads TGTGCCAGCAGCGACAGGCTGAAACCGTTCTTC. Looking up the rest from reference TRBV2 and TRBJ2-1 gives the full variable domain: EPEVTQTPSHQVTQMGQEVILRCVPISNHLYFYWYRQILGQKVEFLVSFYNNEISEKSEIFDDQFSVERPDGSNFTLKIRSTKLEDSAMYFCASSDRLKPFFGPGTRLTVL.